Sequencing of this T cell receptor (beta chain) was carried out in a study of control samples from healthy donors and cancer patients. Profiling relied on immunoSEQ multiplex PCR, and the TCRdb table lists in-frame clones only, not all of them. The sample yields about 150,000 clones, 93% seen once. CDR1 is LNHDA and CDR2 is SQIVND in the germline V gene (reference sequence). V shed 3 bases and J shed 8 bases, with 14 bases lying between them. The CDR3 is 14 amino acids. The sequencing sample was made of blood. V and J are TRBV19 and TRBJ2-4, with a tentative D call TRBD2 (6 bases). This TCR was sampled from a man between 45 and 60 years old in good health. The chain's CDR3 is CASSMWGVGYIQYF. CDR3 sequence (DNA): TGTGCCAGTAGTATGTGGGGGGTTGGGTACATTCAGTACTTC.